The T cell receptor (beta chain) described here comes from a study of T cell repertoires in cytomegalovirus infection. Overall study findings and caveats: Carriers of CMV plus the relevant HLA were identified by cumulative public TCR beta family frequency.

TCRdb passed the reads through MiXCR, listing each CDR3 protein once. The sample holds around 300,000 distinct CDR3 sequences, more than 20% seen once. Trimming pared 3 bases from V and 4 bases from J, leaving 16 bases between. The CDR3 length is 16 residues. This clonotype was counted many times. Its antigen is unidentified. Sequenced here: cultured PBMCs, sampled from culture after CMV antigen stimulation. This receptor was obtained from a human donor in good health (CMV status not recorded). Some clones in this sample may be carry-over from other donors' samples. The chain employs TRBV12-3 or TRBV12-4 and TRBJ1-3; unclear D gene. The CDR3 sequence: CASSFPEKIGGNTIYF. The CDR3 DNA sequence: TGTGCCAGCAGTTTCCCAGAGAAGATAGGCGGAAACACCATATATTTT.